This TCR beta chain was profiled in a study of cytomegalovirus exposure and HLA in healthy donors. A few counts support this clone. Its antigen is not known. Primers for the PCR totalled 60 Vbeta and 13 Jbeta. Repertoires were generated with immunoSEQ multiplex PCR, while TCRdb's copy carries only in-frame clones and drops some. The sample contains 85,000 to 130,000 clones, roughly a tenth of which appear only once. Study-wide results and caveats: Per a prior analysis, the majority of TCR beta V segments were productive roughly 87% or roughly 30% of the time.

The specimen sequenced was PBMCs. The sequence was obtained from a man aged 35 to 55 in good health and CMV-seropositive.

The CDR3 DNA reads TGTGCCAGCAGTTACAATTTACTGAGGGCTACAGATACGCAGTATTTT. Amino acid sequence: CASSYNLLRATDTQYF. The chain has TRBV6-5 and TRBJ2-3; possible D gene TRBD2, 5 bases. The CDR3 has 16 residues. Germline V gene lookup returns CDR1 MNHEY and CDR2 SVGAGI. V was shortened by 2 bases and J by 3 bases, with 15 bases between the two germline ends.